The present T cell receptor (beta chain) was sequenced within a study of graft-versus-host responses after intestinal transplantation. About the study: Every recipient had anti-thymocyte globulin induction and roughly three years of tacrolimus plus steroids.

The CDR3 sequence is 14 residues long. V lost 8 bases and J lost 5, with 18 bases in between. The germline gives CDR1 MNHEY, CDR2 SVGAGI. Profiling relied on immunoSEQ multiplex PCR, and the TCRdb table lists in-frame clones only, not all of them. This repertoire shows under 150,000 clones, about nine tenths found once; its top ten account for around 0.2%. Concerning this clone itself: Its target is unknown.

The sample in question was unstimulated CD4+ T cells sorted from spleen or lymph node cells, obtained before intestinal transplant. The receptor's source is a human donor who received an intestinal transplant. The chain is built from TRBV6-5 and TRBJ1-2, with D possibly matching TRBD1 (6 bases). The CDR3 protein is CASLGTTGGYGYTF. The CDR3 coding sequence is TGTGCCAGCTTAGGGACAACGGGGGGGTATGGCTACACCTTC.